The 27 T cell receptor beta chains below were found in one sample sequenced in a study of T-cell reconstitution after alpha-beta-depleted transplantation in children. Molecular barcoding with unique molecular identifiers was used for the TCRbeta library. One entry per CDR3 protein results from TCRdb running MiXCR on the PCR reads. The sample comprises 800,000 to 1,000,000 distinct CDR3 sequences, about 29% of which are singletons, and approximately 30% rests with the top ten. Sequences were derived from PBMCs, mostly from graft donor cells, sampled 360 days after TCRalphabeta/CD19-depleted stem cell transplant. The receptors stem from a boy less than two years old who had a stem cell transplant for SCID, so the T cells may come from the graft donor.

Only a few counts were recorded for this clonotype. The chain combines TRBV6-5 with TRBJ2-2; D perhaps matches TRBD1 (6 bases). Germline CDR1 and CDR2: MNHEY and SVGAGI. This CDR3 comprises 15 residues. Deletions cut 3 bases from V and 5 bases from J, with 13 bases between. The CDR3 loop is CASSYYWGQTGELFF. CDR3 DNA sequence: TGTGCCAGCAGTTATTATTGGGGGCAGACCGGGGAGCTGTTTTTT.

The chain links TRBV11-2 to TRBJ2-2; D is unclear. CDR1 is SGHAT, CDR2 FQNNGV, per germline. The CDR3 runs 17 residues. The ends were cut back, 0 bases at V and 1 base at J, with 12 bases in the middle. The CDR3 nucleotides read TGTGCCAGCAGCTTAGATTACGGACCGATGAACACCGGGGAGCTGTTTTTT. The encoded protein is CASSLDYGPMNTGELFF.

This chain links TRBV20-1 with TRBJ2-2; the match to TRBD1 covers 8 bases. The CDR3 runs 15 residues. V was pared by 4 bases and J by 1 base, with 5 bases of the junction left unmatched. CDR1 and CDR2 from the germline V gene are DFQATT and SNEGSKA (reference sequence). The CDR3 DNA follows: TGCAGTGCTAAACGGACAGGGCAGAACACCGGGGAGCTGTTTTTT. It specifies CSAKRTGQNTGELFF.

This clonotype has just a few counts. CDR3 bases: TGCAGTGTCCAAGGGACTAGCGGGGGGAGCTCCTACGAGCAGTACTTC. Translation gives CSVQGTSGGSSYEQYF. This chain uses TRBV20-1 with TRBJ2-7; 15 bases align to TRBD2. V lost 7 bases to trimming and J lost 0 bases; unmatched junction nucleotides: 7. CDR3 size: 16 residues. The germline gives CDR1 DFQATT, CDR2 SNEGSKA (reference sequence).

This clonotype has just a few counts. The chain has TRBV10-3 and TRBJ1-5, with 8 bases matching TRBD1. Trimming cost V 8 bases and J 3 bases; bases outside gene matches: 3. The CDR3 is made up of 13 amino acids. Germline V CDR1 and CDR2: ENHRY, SYGVKD. CDR3 in amino acids: CAIGQGINQPQHF. CDR3 nucleotides: TGTGCCATCGGACAGGGAATCAATCAGCCCCAGCATTTT.

This chain joins TRBV25-1 and TRBJ2-2, with D perhaps matching TRBD2 (5 bases). Germline V gives CDR1 MGHDK, CDR2 SYGVNS. The CDR3 runs to 15 residues. V gave up 2 bases and J gave up 3 bases, with 10 bases separating them. CDR3 protein: CASSELAEHTGELFF. For the CDR3, the DNA is TGTGCCAGCAGTGAACTAGCAGAACACACCGGGGAGCTGTTTTTT.

The J gene is TRBJ1-6, the V gene TRBV4-2; D is perhaps TRBD1 (5 bases). This CDR3 comprises 15 residues. V lost 5 bases and J 9 bases, leaving 17 bases between the germline ends. Germline CDR1 LGHNA, CDR2 YNFKEQ. The CDR3 spells CASSSRDPWSSPLHF. The CDR3 DNA sequence: TGTGCCAGCAGCAGCCGGGACCCTTGGAGTTCACCCCTCCACTTT.

V and J are TRBV29-1 and TRBJ1-3; tentatively, D is TRBD1 (5 bases). Between the trimmed V and J ends, which lost 0 bases and 0 bases, there was a span of 12 bases. Germline V gene data show CDR1 as SQVTM and CDR2 as ANQGSEA. This CDR3 is 16 amino acids long. CDR3 bases: TGCAGCGTTGAAGATGGCGCAGGGTCCTCTGGAAACACCATATATTTT. Residues: CSVEDGAGSSGNTIYF.

The chain combines TRBV20-1 with TRBJ2-7, with TRBD1 matching over 10 bases. V trimming: 6 bases; J trimming: 7 bases; junction bases outside the gene matches: 6. Germline CDR1 reads DFQATT; CDR2 reads SNEGSKA (reference sequence). There are 12 residues in the CDR3. CDR3 sequence: CSAQRTGGEQYF. In DNA form, the CDR3 reads TGCAGTGCCCAGAGGACAGGGGGTGAGCAGTACTTC.

The chain carries TRBV20-1 and TRBJ2-7; a possible D gene is TRBD1 (6 bases). CDR1 and CDR2 (germline): DFQATT, SNEGSKA (reference sequence). The CDR3 extends over 14 amino acids. V was shortened by 6 bases and J by 2 bases, with 17 bases between the two germline ends. The CDR3 is CSASSHRAAYEQYF. CDR3 nucleotide sequence: TGCAGTGCCTCGTCCCACAGGGCTGCCTACGAGCAGTACTTC.

The gene calls are TRBV4-2 and TRBJ2-1; D might be TRBD1 (6 bases). The CDR3 is 14 residues long. Germline-derived CDR1 and CDR2 are LGHNA and YNFKEQ. Trimming left V 1 base short and J 5 bases short, with 9 bases between. Written as DNA, the CDR3 is TGTGCCAGCAGCCAAGTTTCAGGGGACAATGAGCAGTTCTTC. Its translation: CASSQVSGDNEQFF.

The chain combines TRBV20-1 with TRBJ1-6; D is ambiguous. V was pared by 8 bases and J by 0 bases, with 8 bases between. This CDR3 has 13 amino acids. In germline, CDR1 is DFQATT, CDR2 SNEGSKA (reference sequence). The CDR3 nucleotides read TGCAGTCGGAAGGGCTCCTATAATTCACCCCTCCACTTT. Protein product: CSRKGSYNSPLHF.

The table lists this clonotype with a few counts. J is TRBJ2-1 and V is TRBV7-3; TRBD1 agrees at 9 bases. Trimming removed 2 bases from V and 8 bases from J; junction bases left unmatched: 1. This CDR3 is 13 amino acids long. Germline CDR1 reads SGHTA; CDR2 reads FQGTGA. CDR3 nucleotide sequence: TGTGCCAGCAGCTTACGGGACAGGGATGAGCAGTTCTTC. Encoded protein: CASSLRDRDEQFF.

This clonotype was counted only a few times. This chain connects TRBV20-1 to TRBJ2-7; the D is unclear. V lost 6 bases and J lost 3, with 15 bases in between. The CDR3 runs to 13 residues. Germline V lookup: CDR1 DFQATT, CDR2 SNEGSKA (reference sequence). The CDR3 DNA follows: TGCAGTGCCCCATTAAGCGACGGCTACGAGCAGTACTTC. Encoded protein: CSAPLSDGYEQYF.

The chain carries TRBV28 and TRBJ1-6, with 8 nucleotides matching TRBD1. J gave up 9 bases and V 8 bases, and 3 bases lay outside the gene matches. This CDR3 is 12 amino acids long. Germline values: CDR1 MDHEN, CDR2 SYDVKM. Here the CDR3 reads CASRTGRSPLHF. CDR3 bases: TGTGCCAGCCGGACAGGGCGTTCACCCCTCCACTTT. Using reference TRBV28 and TRBJ1-6 for the parts outside the CDR3, the full variable domain is DVKVTQSSRYLVKRTGEKVFLECVQDMDHENMFWYRQDPGLGLRLIYFSYDVKMKEKGDIPEGYSVSREKKERFSLILESASTNQTSMYLCASRTGRSPLHFGNGTRLTVT.

This clonotype was counted between two and nine times. This sequence joins TRBV11-2 and TRBJ2-7; D is undetermined. Trimming stripped 1 base from V and 5 bases from J, with 18 bases between. The CDR3 consists of 16 residues. In germline, CDR1 is SGHAT, CDR2 FQNNGV. The CDR3, as DNA: TGTGCCAGCAGCTTAGGCTCTGCCGACTGGATAGACGAGCAGTACTTC. This sequence encodes CASSLGSADWIDEQYF.

CDR3 DNA: TGTGCCAGCAGCGCCCGGGACAGGGCACCACGGGGGACCCAGTACTTC. Protein: CASSARDRAPRGTQYF. The chain combines TRBV9 with TRBJ2-5; 9 bases match TRBD1. Per germline, CDR1 SGDLS and CDR2 YYNGEE. This CDR3 comprises 16 residues. Unmatched junction bases numbered 13, after V lost 3 bases and J lost 7 bases.

The chain joins TRBV11-2 to TRBJ2-5; 9 bases fit TRBD1. V lost 2 bases and J lost 7; bases outside the gene matches: 5. CDR3 length: 14 residues. CDR1 SGHAT and CDR2 FQNNGV come from the germline V gene. CDR3 protein: CASSLIVGQGTQYF. The CDR3 DNA reads TGTGCCAGCAGCTTAATCGTGGGACAGGGGACCCAGTACTTC.

For the CDR3, the DNA is TGTGCCAGCAGTTATTGGGGGACAGGGGGGACGGAGACCCAGTACTTC. Translated: CASSYWGTGGTETQYF. J is TRBJ2-5 and V is TRBV6-5, with 11 bases that match TRBD1. The V and J ends lost 3 bases and 5 bases, in that order; junction bases with no gene match: 8. From germline, CDR1 is MNHEY and CDR2 SVGAGI. The CDR3 has 16 residues.

The chain uses TRBV5-1 and TRBJ2-3, with D perhaps assigned TRBD1 or TRBD2 (5 bases each). Germline V lookup: CDR1 SGHRS, CDR2 YFSETQ. V lost 4 bases and J lost 6, with 18 bases in between. CDR3 length: 15 residues. The CDR3 reads CASSHSSGAFDTQYF. As DNA, the CDR3 is TGCGCCAGCAGCCATTCTTCCGGGGCCTTCGATACGCAGTATTTT.

The CDR3 reads CASSLAAGGTHRWYF. The CDR3 nucleotides are TGTGCCAGCAGCTTAGCAGCGGGGGGGACCCATAGGTGGTATTTT. This chain uses TRBV7-2 with TRBJ2-3; 10 bases are a match to TRBD2. This CDR3 has 15 amino acids. V shed 0 bases and J 14 bases; nucleotides not matched to a gene: 11. In germline, CDR1 is SGHTA, CDR2 FQGNSA.

This clonotype was picked up a small number of times. V gene TRBV5-1 combines with J gene TRBJ2-1, with D maybe TRBD1 (5 bases). Germline V gives CDR1 SGHRS, CDR2 YFSETQ. Trimming pared 3 bases from V and 9 bases from J, leaving 16 bases between. The CDR3 has 14 residues. CDR3 nucleotide sequence: TGCGCCAGCAGCTCGGACCCCCAGGGCGGTGAGCAGTTCTTC. Translating it yields CASSSDPQGGEQFF.

The chain is built from TRBV15 and TRBJ1-4; no clear D gene. Trimming cost V 1 base and J 0 bases, with 12 bases left between them. This CDR3 has 17 residues. Germline V gene data show CDR1 as LNHNV and CDR2 as YYDKDF (reference sequence). CDR3 nucleotides: TGTGCCACCAGCAGAGGTCTTACGACCACAACTAATGAAAAACTGTTTTTT. Protein product: CATSRGLTTTTNEKLFF.

This clonotype has a handful of counts. The CDR3 region has the DNA TGTGCCAGCAGCTCACCCGACAGGGCCGATGGCTACACCTTC. This sequence encodes CASSSPDRADGYTF. V usage is TRBV7-8 and J usage is TRBJ1-2; 7 bases are shared with TRBD1. Trimming at V came to 4 bases and at J to 6 bases, leaving 8 bases not matched to a gene. The CDR3 is made up of 14 amino acids. The germline CDR1 and CDR2 sequences are SGHVS and FQNEAQ.

This chain joins TRBV12-3 or TRBV12-4 and TRBJ2-6; unclear D gene. The CDR3 length is 14 residues. V was clipped by 7 bases and J by 2 bases, with 9 bases between them. The CDR3 bases are TGTGCCAGCACCTGGCTAGCTGGGGCCAACGTCCTGACTTTC. This encodes CASTWLAGANVLTF.

This clonotype was seen a single time. This rearrangement joins TRBV10-3 to TRBJ2-1; the match to TRBD2 covers 9 bases. CDR1 and CDR2 (germline): ENHRY, SYGVKD. The V and J ends lost 0 bases and 4 bases, in that order; junction bases with no gene match: 4. This CDR3 is 16 amino acids long. As DNA, the CDR3 is TGTGCCATCAGTGAGTCGCCTAGCGGGATATACAATGAGCAGTTCTTC. It yields the protein CAISESPSGIYNEQFF.

This clonotype was seen only a few times. V is TRBV7-9 and J is TRBJ2-1; D remains ambiguous. From germline, CDR1 is SEHNR and CDR2 FQNEAQ (reference sequence). The ends were cut back, 5 bases at V and 6 bases at J, with 14 bases in the middle. This CDR3 contains 14 residues. CDR3 coding DNA: TGTGCCAGCAGCACCCCTAGGGCTATCAATGAGCAGTTCTTC. It is translated as CASSTPRAINEQFF.